Each of the 6 T cell receptor beta chains below was sequenced from the same sample in a study of blood T cell repertoires in COVID-19. Method: immunoSEQ multiplex PCR; TCRdb's copy keeps in-frame clones and lacks some. Here the sample spans tens of thousands of clones, roughly 86% being singletons. Sequencing input: peripheral blood. These receptors were collected from a human donor in a cohort sampled during active COVID-19.

V gene TRBV4-1 combines with J gene TRBJ2-7; D gene unclear. CDR3 length equals 14 residues. Germline values: CDR1 MGHRA, CDR2 YSYEKL. Trimming cost V 1 base and J 2 bases, with 9 bases left between them. CDR3 nucleotide sequence: TGCGCCAGCAGCCAAGTAACAGCCGCCTACGAGCAGTACTTC. This sequence encodes CASSQVTAAYEQYF.

The chain recombines TRBV6-2 or TRBV6-3 with TRBJ1-4; D is undetermined. The V gene lost 4 bases and the J gene lost 7 bases, with 10 bases spanning the gap. The CDR3 runs to 13 residues. Germline V gene sequence: CDR1 MNHEY, CDR2 SVGEGT. CDR3 sequence: CASSWREGEKLFF. For the CDR3, the DNA is TGTGCCAGCAGTTGGAGGGAGGGTGAAAAACTGTTTTTT.

V and J are TRBV7-2 and TRBJ2-4, with D unresolved. The CDR3 spans 14 residues. The germline V and J ends were trimmed by 7 bases and 0 bases, with 10 bases remaining between them. Germline V gene data show CDR1 as SGHTA and CDR2 as FQGNSA. This CDR3 reads CASTLGIAKNIQYF. As DNA, the CDR3 is TGTGCCAGCACCCTAGGAATAGCCAAAAACATTCAGTACTTC.

The chain couples TRBV11-2 to TRBJ2-1, with D possibly matching TRBD2 (5 bases). V was clipped by 0 bases and J by 1 base, with 10 bases between them. CDR1 SGHAT and CDR2 FQNNGV come from the germline V gene. This CDR3 region has 16 residues. CDR3 DNA sequence: TGTGCCAGCAGCTTAGAGGGGAGTCGGTCCTACAATGAGCAGTTCTTC. It translates to CASSLEGSRSYNEQFF. Drawing the rest from reference TRBV11-2 and TRBJ2-1, the complete variable domain is EAGVAQSPRYKIIEKRQSVAFWCNPISGHATLYWYQQILGQGPKLLIQFQNNGVVDDSQLPKDRFSAERLKGVDSTLKIQPAKLEDSAVYLCASSLEGSRSYNEQFFGPGTRLTVL.

This clone has a single count. The CDR3: CASTRSGKAYEQYF. CDR3 nucleotide sequence: TGTGCCAGCACACGTAGCGGGAAAGCCTACGAGCAGTACTTC. The chain carries TRBV6-5 and TRBJ2-7, with 8 nucleotides matching TRBD2. Germline CDR1 and CDR2: MNHEY and SVGAGI. The CDR3 extends over 14 amino acids. V gave up 7 bases and J gave up 2 bases; unmatched junction bases: 7.

The chain couples TRBV4-2 to TRBJ1-1, with 7 bases aligning to TRBD1. V was pared by 4 bases and J by 0 bases, with 11 bases of the junction left unmatched. The CDR3 covers 17 residues. Germline assignment: CDR1 LGHNA and CDR2 YNFKEQ. This CDR3 reads CASSLRQGNQMNTEAFF. The CDR3 nucleotides are TGTGCCAGCAGCCTAAGACAGGGCAACCAAATGAACACTGAAGCTTTCTTT.